This T cell receptor (beta chain) was identified in a study of response to subunit inactivated influenza vaccine. This clonotype was picked up many times. No antigen is known for it. V lost 0 bases and J lost 0, with 8 bases in between. This CDR3 is 14 amino acids long. Per germline, CDR1 DFQATT and CDR2 SNEGSKA (reference sequence). Study findings and constraints: The authors put forward the suggestion that each seasonal influenza vaccination may bring in only a limited number of new T cells.

TCRdb passed the RT-PCR reads through MiXCR, listing each CDR3 protein once. In the table there are 650,000 to 700,000 distinct CDR3 sequences, around 14% of which are singletons. This sequence originates from a man between 50 and 59 years old who received an inactivated influenza vaccine. The sample in question was PBMCs from blood, obtained roughly 12 days after vaccination. The chain uses TRBV20-1 and TRBJ1-1, with D unresolved. The CDR3 coding sequence is TGCAGTGCTAGAGATCGACGGGTGAACACTGAAGCTTTCTTT. It codes for CSARDRRVNTEAFF.